This entry lists 8 T cell receptor beta chains sequenced from one sample in a study of T cell responses to AZD1222 COVID-19 vaccine. Measured with immunoSEQ multiplex PCR; TCRdb has only the in-frame clones, and not every one. The sample carries about 140,000 clones, 80% to 95% recorded once. Source: peripheral blood, taken on day 0 of AZD1222 vaccination. These receptors all come from an adult in good health.

The rearrangement links TRBV5-5 to TRBJ1-1, with 10 nucleotides matching TRBD1. This CDR3 contains 15 residues. The V gene end was trimmed by 3 bases and the J gene end by 0 bases; junction bases not matched to a gene: 2. Germline V lookup: CDR1 SGHKS, CDR2 YYEKEE (reference sequence). In DNA form, the CDR3 reads TGTGCCAGCAGCTGGGGACAGGGGATGAACACTGAAGCTTTCTTT. As protein: CASSWGQGMNTEAFF.

This clone was recorded once. The chain employs TRBV15 and TRBJ2-7, with 8 bases fitting TRBD1. Germline CDR1 is LNHNV and CDR2 is YYDKDF (reference sequence). The CDR3 length is 14 residues. The J segment lost 4 bases and the V segment lost 3 bases, leaving 5 bases of the junction unmatched. In nucleotides, the CDR3 is TGTGCCACCAGCAGGGGGGGACAGGAGTACGAGCAGTACTTC. Protein sequence: CATSRGGQEYEQYF.

The rearrangement uses TRBV28 and TRBJ2-7; 7 bases are a match to TRBD1. From germline, CDR1 is MDHEN and CDR2 SYDVKM. J was trimmed by 0 bases and V by 3 bases; bases with no gene match: 5. CDR3 length: 15 residues. For the CDR3, the DNA is TGTGCCAGCAGTTTCAAGGGGGCGGGCTCCTACGAGCAGTACTTC. Translating gives CASSFKGAGSYEQYF.

This sequence joins TRBV25-1 and TRBJ1-5; TRBD1 is a possible D gene (5 bases). CDR3 size: 15 residues. V was cut by 5 bases and J by 5 bases, with 16 bases left in between. CDR1 and CDR2 from the germline V gene are MGHDK and SYGVNS. The CDR3 is CASSPEGEQDQPQHF. The CDR3 DNA reads TGTGCCAGCAGTCCCGAGGGCGAACAGGATCAGCCCCAGCATTTT.

This chain links TRBV12-3 or TRBV12-4 with TRBJ2-7; D remains unclear. V gave up 3 bases and J gave up 0 bases, with 6 bases separating them. The CDR3 is 13 amino acids. CDR3 sequence (DNA): TGTGCCAGCAGTTTTCTTAGCTCCTACGAGCAGTACTTC. This codes for CASSFLSSYEQYF.

The chain combines TRBV21-1 with TRBJ2-7; TRBD2, the table's D call, was not compared with the DNA. TRBV21-1 is a known pseudogene. The CDR3 length is 17 residues. CDR3 amino acids: CARSGASGSLRPEEQYF. DNA of the CDR3: TGTGCCAGGAGCGGGGCTAGCGGGAGCCTACGACCCGAGGAGCAGTACTTC.

The V and J genes are TRBV19 and TRBJ2-1; 10 bases align to TRBD2. From germline, CDR1 is LNHDA and CDR2 SQIVND (reference sequence). The CDR3 spans 16 residues. V lost 1 base to trimming and J lost 4 bases; unmatched junction nucleotides: 4. The CDR3 sequence is CASSIGTSGEYNEQFF. The CDR3 DNA follows: TGTGCCAGTAGTATAGGGACTAGCGGAGAGTACAATGAGCAGTTCTTC. Supplemented by reference TRBV19 and TRBJ2-1, the full variable domain reads DGGITQSPKYLFRKEGQNVTLSCEQNLNHDAMYWYRQDPGQGLRLIYYSQIVNDFQKGDIAEGYSVSREKKESFPLTVTSAQKNPTAFYLCASSIGTSGEYNEQFFGPGTRLTVL.

The sample holds a few counts of this clone. The chain is built from TRBV5-4 and TRBJ1-2; D not certain. This CDR3 contains 15 residues. Trimming removed 2 bases at V and 0 bases at J, with 11 bases between. Looked up from germline, CDR1 is SGHNT and CDR2 is YYREEE (reference sequence). In DNA form, the CDR3 reads TGTGCCAGCAGCTTATCCCCGGAACCTAACTATGGCTACACCTTC. Its translation: CASSLSPEPNYGYTF.